The present entry profiles one T cell receptor beta chain with its context. Per the original data handling: The authors estimated nucleated cell counts from reference gene primer amplification. The repertoire was sequenced with immunoSEQ multiplex PCR; TCRdb's copy has only in-frame clones and lacks some. V and J calls and clone size follow that table, whereas D and trimming were derived from the DNA. The sample records roughly 62,000 clones, over 70% being singletons. Germline V lookup: CDR1 SGDLS, CDR2 YYNGEE. With 9 bases clipped from V and 4 bases from J, the junction kept 14 bases outside the gene matches. The CDR3 spans 15 residues. The Seattle patients joined while their infection was active and were tracked longitudinally afterward. The data were obtained in a study of blood T cell repertoires in COVID-19. Study as a whole: Both acute and convalescent COVID-19 samples were obtained from the United States, Italy and Spain. Sources were T cells, B-cell-depleted T cells, or PBMCs; the material itself was cDNA or gDNA.

The sequencing input was peripheral blood. The clonotype comes from a man aged 25 to 45 with COVID-19, enrolled during active disease. The V gene is TRBV9, the J gene TRBJ2-3, with 7 bases lining up with TRBD2. The CDR3: CAKRGAGERADTQYF. CDR3 sequence (DNA): TGTGCCAAGCGTGGGGCGGGGGAACGGGCAGATACGCAGTATTTT.